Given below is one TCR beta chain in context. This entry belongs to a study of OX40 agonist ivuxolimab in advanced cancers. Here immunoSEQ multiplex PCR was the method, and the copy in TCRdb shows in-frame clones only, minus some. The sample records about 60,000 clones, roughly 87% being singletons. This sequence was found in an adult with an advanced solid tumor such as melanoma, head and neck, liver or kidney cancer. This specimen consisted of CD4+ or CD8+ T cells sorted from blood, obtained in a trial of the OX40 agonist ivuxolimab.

The CDR3 DNA sequence: TGTGCCAGCAGCCAACGGCCGGGACAGGGGAAGGATGAGCAGTTCTTC. Amino acid sequence: CASSQRPGQGKDEQFF. The chain is built from TRBV4-2 and TRBJ2-1, with 10 bases lining up with TRBD1. Germline values: CDR1 LGHNA, CDR2 YNFKEQ. The CDR3 runs to 16 residues. The junction had 9 bases not matched to a gene; V was cut back by 2 bases and J by 8 bases.